These T cell receptor beta chains were read from a single sample in a study of naive and memory T cell subsets. TCRdb reprocessed the UMI-ligation and nested PCR reads via MiXCR and lists one record per CDR3 protein. The data hold some 82,000 distinct CDR3 sequences, with roughly 9.3% observed a single time. Sequenced: naive CD8+ T cells from blood. These receptors all come from a human donor in good health. The CDR3 runs from the conserved cysteine through the conserved F or W. D genes are given only for firm matches. Some rows have no size entry. The others give once, few or many, or a class for an expanded clone.

few	TRBV29-1	TRBJ2-2	.	13	TGCAGCGTTGAGTCAGGGGGGCCCGGGGAGCTGTTTTTT	CSVESGGPGELFF
many	TRBV27	TRBJ2-1	TRBD2	12	TGTGCCAGCACTAGCGGGATAAATGAGCAGTTCTTC	CASTSGINEQFF
many	TRBV5-6	TRBJ2-7	TRBD1	14	TGTGCCAGCAGCTACGGGACAGGCGGTTCCGAGCAGTACTTC	CASSYGTGGSEQYF
.	TRBV27	TRBJ2-1	.	12	TGTGCCAGCAGCCGACCGGGGAATGAGCAGTTCTTC	CASSRPGNEQFF
many	TRBV5-1	TRBJ2-3	.	15	TGCGCCAGCAGCTTAGGAGCGGGTAGCACAGATACGCAGTATTTT	CASSLGAGSTDTQYF
many	TRBV5-4	TRBJ2-2	.	16	TGTGCCAGCAGCTTGCGACGGGAGAAGGGCACCGGGGAGCTGTTTTTT	CASSLRREKGTGELFF
many	TRBV7-8	TRBJ2-3	.	13	TGTGCCAGCAGCTTAAACAGGGAAAATACGCAGTATTTT	CASSLNRENTQYF
few	TRBV27	TRBJ1-1	.	11	TGTGCCAGCTACCAAGCAACTGAAGCTTTCTTT	CASYQATEAFF
few	TRBV7-9	TRBJ2-7	.	12	TGTGCCAGCAGCTTCTCCCCGCGGGAGCAGTACTTC	CASSFSPREQYF
.	TRBV2	TRBJ1-5	.	12	TGTGCCAGCATGGGTAGCAATCAGCCCCAGCATTTT	CASMGSNQPQHF
.	TRBV9	TRBJ2-1	TRBD2	17	TGTGCCAGCAGCCCCCCGGGGGGTAGCGGCCCTTTGGATGAGCAGTTCTTC	CASSPPGGSGPLDEQFF
few	TRBV20-1	TRBJ1-5	TRBD1	14	TGCAGTGCTAGGGAGACAGGGGGACGACAGCCCCAGCATTTT	CSARETGGRQPQHF
many	TRBV20-1	TRBJ2-1	TRBD2	16	TGCAGTGCTAGAGACTCGGGGGGAGGTTTCTACAATGAGCAGTTCTTC	CSARDSGGGFYNEQFF
few	TRBV12-3/TRBV12-4	TRBJ1-5	TRBD1	14	TGTGCCAGCAGTCCCGGACAGGGGGCTAAGCCCCAGCATTTT	CASSPGQGAKPQHF
many	TRBV20-1	TRBJ2-1	.	14	TGCAGTGCAGGTTGGGAGTGGATGTACAATGAGCAGTTCTTC	CSAGWEWMYNEQFF
.	TRBV5-1	TRBJ1-6	TRBD1	17	TGCGCCAGCAGCTCCACCGGGACAGGGAAATATAATTCACCCCTCCACTTT	CASSSTGTGKYNSPLHF
few	TRBV18	TRBJ2-3	TRBD2	17	TGTGCCAGCTCAGCAGGACTAGCGGGAGGCCGCACAGATACGCAGTATTTT	CASSAGLAGGRTDTQYF
.	TRBV29-1	TRBJ1-3	.	11	TGCAGCGTTCAGGGAGAAAACACCATATATTTT	CSVQGENTIYF
many	TRBV2	TRBJ2-1	TRBD2	14	TGTGCCAGCCACCTAGCGGGTCCCGACAATGAGCAGTTCTTC	CASHLAGPDNEQFF
many	TRBV27	TRBJ2-4	TRBD1	13	TGTGCCAGCAGTACCGGGACAGAAAACATTCAGTACTTC	CASSTGTENIQYF
many	TRBV9	TRBJ1-5	TRBD1	16	TGTGCCAGCAGCGAAACGTCAGGGGGGAGCAATCAGCCCCAGCATTTT	CASSETSGGSNQPQHF
.	TRBV15	TRBJ2-1	.	15	TGTGCCACCAGCTGGAGGGGAGGCTCCTACAATGAGCAGTTCTTC	CATSWRGGSYNEQFF
many	TRBV7-8	TRBJ2-2	TRBD2	15	TGTGCCAGCAGCTTAACGGGAGGAAACACCGGGGAGCTGTTTTTT	CASSLTGGNTGELFF
many	TRBV28	TRBJ1-2	TRBD1	15	TGTGCCAGCAGTTTAGGGACAGGGGGATCGGGCGGCTACACCTTC	CASSLGTGGSGGYTF
few	TRBV27	TRBJ2-5	TRBD2	15	TGTGCCAGCAGTTTATGGGGGGGGGGCCAAGAGACCCAGTACTTC	CASSLWGGGQETQYF
few	TRBV15	TRBJ2-3	.	15	TGTGCCACCAGCCGATTACGGTCTCCGGTGGATACGCAGTATTTT	CATSRLRSPVDTQYF
few	TRBV11-2	TRBJ2-1	TRBD2	13	TGTGCCAGCAGCTTAGGGGCAGCGGGAGAGCAGTTCTTC	CASSLGAAGEQFF
.	TRBV28	TRBJ1-4	.	13	TGTGCCAGTAACAACAGAGGGGGTGAAAAACTGTTTTTT	CASNNRGGEKLFF
few	TRBV28	TRBJ2-3	TRBD2	15	TGTGCCAGCAGAGAGGGACTAGAGAGAACAGATACGCAGTATTTT	CASREGLERTDTQYF
many	TRBV28	TRBJ1-1	.	12	TGTGCCAGCAGTTTGAGTGGGGTAGAGGCTTTCTTT	CASSLSGVEAFF
.	TRBV11-2	TRBJ2-7	.	15	TGTGCCAGCAGCTTATCGGCAGGGGAGTCCTACGAGCAGTACTTC	CASSLSAGESYEQYF
few	TRBV20-1	TRBJ1-2	.	10	TGCAGTGCTAGAGATAACGGCTACACCTTC	CSARDNGYTF
many	TRBV20-1	TRBJ2-2	.	13	TGCAGTGCGGAGTACGCGAACACCGGGGAGCTGTTTTTT	CSAEYANTGELFF
.	TRBV14	TRBJ1-2	.	13	TGTGCCAGCAGTCCAGGGAAGAAGTATGGCTACACCTTC	CASSPGKKYGYTF
few	TRBV29-1	TRBJ2-1	TRBD1	11	TGCAGCGTAGACAGGGGATATGAGCAGTTCTTC	CSVDRGYEQFF
few	TRBV5-1	TRBJ1-1	TRBD1	14	TGCGCCAGCAGCTTGGTAGAGGACAGGGATGAAGCTTTCTTT	CASSLVEDRDEAFF
few	TRBV18	TRBJ2-7	.	14	TGTGCCAGCTCACGATCGGATTCCGCCTACGAGCAGTACTTC	CASSRSDSAYEQYF
few	TRBV4-1	TRBJ1-1	TRBD1	14	TGCGCCAGCAGCGTACGGGACAGGGACACTGAAGCTTTCTTT	CASSVRDRDTEAFF
many	TRBV4-3	TRBJ2-5	.	14	TGCGCCAGCAGCCAAGATTTCGTCGAGGAGACCCAGTACTTC	CASSQDFVEETQYF
.	TRBV6-6	TRBJ2-7	TRBD2	14	TGTGCCAGCAGTTCCCTAGCGGCATCACGAGAGCAGTACTTC	CASSSLAASREQYF
few	TRBV25-1	TRBJ2-3	.	14	TGTGCCAGCAGTAAAGCAGGGGACGCAGATACGCAGTATTTT	CASSKAGDADTQYF
few	TRBV12-3/TRBV12-4	TRBJ1-5	TRBD1	14	TGTGCCAGCAGTTCAACAGGGGCGGATCAGCCCCAGCATTTT	CASSSTGADQPQHF
many	TRBV5-4	TRBJ1-1	.	16	TGTGCCAGCAGGCCCTCCGTGGGGACGGGGAACACTGAAGCTTTCTTT	CASRPSVGTGNTEAFF
.	TRBV4-3	TRBJ2-1	TRBD2	14	TGCGCCAGCAGCCAAGAGGGGAGGGCTAATGAACAGTTCTTC	CASSQEGRANEQFF
few	TRBV7-9	TRBJ2-6	.	16	TGTGCCAGCAGCTTATACGAGGCCTCTGGGGCCAACGTCCTGACTTTC	CASSLYEASGANVLTF
many	TRBV7-7	TRBJ2-5	TRBD1	16	TGTGCCAGCAGCTTAGTAGGGGACAGGCTCCAGGAGACCCAGTACTTC	CASSLVGDRLQETQYF
.	TRBV12-3/TRBV12-4	TRBJ2-7	TRBD2	16	TGTGCCAGCAGTCGATCCGGGACTAGCGCCTCCTACGAGCAGTACTTC	CASSRSGTSASYEQYF
.	TRBV6-1	TRBJ2-7	.	14	TGTGCCAGCTCCCTCGGGGGAAGCGGCTACGAGCAGTACTTC	CASSLGGSGYEQYF